This T cell receptor (beta chain) was captured in a study of identifying expanded T cells in peripheral blood. TCRdb's table, derived via immunoSEQ multiplex PCR, lists solely in-frame clones and lacks some. The sample has 100,000 to 150,000 clones; less than 90% are singletons. This clone has just a few counts. The antigen remains unidentified. The CDR3 has 12 residues. Germline CDR1 and CDR2: SGHKS and YYEKEE (reference sequence). Trimming stripped 2 bases from V and 5 bases from J, with 7 bases between. During the collection period, no donor immune events like infections were recorded. General study points: Clone count variance between roughly two-week samples rose with total template count.

This chain joins TRBV5-5 and TRBJ1-1; no reliable D call. The clonotype comes from a person aged 18 to 75 in good health. Sequences were obtained from blood. CDR3 in amino acids: CASSFLRTEAFF. In DNA, the CDR3 is TGTGCCAGCAGCTTCCTGAGAACTGAAGCTTTCTTT. Drawing the rest from reference TRBV5-5 and TRBJ1-1, the complete variable domain is DAGVTQSPTHLIKTRGQQVTLRCSPISGHKSVSWYQQVLGQGPQFIFQYYEKEERGRGNFPDRFSARQFPNYSSELNVNALLLGDSALYLCASSFLRTEAFFGQGTRLTVV.